The rows below give T cell receptor beta chains drawn from one sample of a study of early T cells in non-severe SARS-CoV-2 infection. TCRdb used MiXCR to reprocess the 5' RACE reads, holding one entry per CDR3 protein. The data contain about 83,000 distinct CDR3 sequences, less than 11% of them singletons. This sample comprised whole blood, obtained at baseline. The receptor set was obtained from an adult who was a healthcare worker with PCR-confirmed SARS-CoV-2 infection or an uninfected control (not recorded which). Both conserved end residues are part of each CDR3. The D gene is left open where the match is weak. Clone size is given for some rows only: seen once, a few or many times, or a class if the clone is expanded.

j_gene,abundance,d_gene,v_gene,CDR3aa,CDR3nt
TRBJ1-1,few,.,TRBV3-1,CASSLSPNTEAFF,TGTGCCAGCAGCCTCTCACCTAACACTGAAGCTTTCTTT
TRBJ1-1,.,.,TRBV5-1,CASSYGATGNTEAFF,TGCGCCAGCAGCTATGGGGCCACAGGGAACACTGAAGCTTTCTTT
TRBJ1-6,.,TRBD1,TRBV12-3/TRBV12-4,CASRGTGVNSPLHF,TGTGCCAGCAGGGGGACAGGGGTAAATTCACCCCTCCACTTT
TRBJ1-5,many,.,TRBV20-1,CSARDASAMDSQPQHF,TGCAGTGCTAGAGATGCTTCAGCGATGGATTCTCAGCCCCAGCATTTT
TRBJ2-7,.,TRBD1,TRBV6-5,CASSYSAGGNEQYF,TGTGCCAGCAGTTACTCGGCAGGGGGCAACGAGCAGTACTTC
TRBJ2-7,.,.,TRBV9,CASSVEGWPYEQYF,TGTGCCAGCAGCGTAGAAGGGTGGCCCTACGAGCAGTACTTC
TRBJ1-1,few,.,TRBV9,CASSVTPGTEAFF,TGTGCCAGCAGCGTCACCCCTGGGACTGAAGCTTTCTTT
TRBJ1-6,.,.,TRBV20-1,CSARPTSSPLHF,TGCAGTGCCCGACCGACCTCTTCACCCCTCCACTTT
TRBJ1-1,few,.,TRBV4-1,CASSQGRFTANTEAFF,TGCGCCAGCAGCCAAGGGCGGTTTACAGCGAACACTGAAGCTTTCTTT
TRBJ2-1,few,.,TRBV20-1,CSAYYNEQFF,TGCAGTGCCTATTACAATGAGCAGTTCTTC
TRBJ2-7,.,.,TRBV10-3,CAISDKAYEQYF,TGTGCCATCAGTGACAAGGCCTACGAGCAGTACTTC
TRBJ2-1,many,.,TRBV20-1,CSAPTSYGAPSYNEQFF,TGCAGTGCCCCGACAAGCTACGGGGCTCCTTCCTACAATGAGCAGTTCTTC
TRBJ2-7,.,TRBD2,TRBV5-4,CASSSNLAGAYEQYF,TGTGCCAGCAGCTCGAATCTAGCGGGAGCCTACGAGCAGTACTTC
TRBJ1-6,few,.,TRBV10-3,CASHRDYNSPLHF,TGTGCCAGCCACAGGGATTATAATTCACCCCTCCACTTT
TRBJ2-7,.,TRBD2,TRBV7-8,CASSLGLAGVEQYF,TGTGCCAGCAGCTTAGGCCTAGCGGGAGTTGAGCAGTACTTC
TRBJ2-7,many,TRBD2,TRBV14,CASSRGGFEQYF,TGTGCCAGCAGCCGGGGAGGGTTCGAGCAGTACTTC
TRBJ2-3,few,TRBD2,TRBV20-1,CSAYSGSSTDTQYF,TGCAGTGCTTACAGCGGGAGTAGCACAGATACGCAGTATTTT
TRBJ2-6,.,.,TRBV30,CAWSVSGANVLTF,TGTGCCTGGAGTGTATCTGGGGCCAACGTCCTGACTTTC
TRBJ2-3,.,TRBD2,TRBV9,CASNAGGTDTQYF,TGTGCCAGCAACGCGGGAGGGACAGATACGCAGTATTTT
TRBJ2-7,many,.,TRBV5-1,CASSSDGFVEQYF,TGCGCCAGCAGCTCGGACGGATTTGTGGAGCAGTACTTC
TRBJ2-7,many,.,TRBV27,CASSLFGGVIPYEQYF,TGTGCCAGCAGTTTATTTGGGGGAGTCATTCCCTACGAGCAGTACTTC
TRBJ1-1,many,.,TRBV5-1,CASSLMTGLNTEAFF,TGCGCCAGCAGCTTGATGACAGGACTGAACACTGAAGCTTTCTTT
TRBJ2-3,many,.,TRBV2,CASGQGRVTDTQYF,TGTGCCAGCGGGCAGGGGAGAGTTACAGATACGCAGTATTTT
TRBJ2-1,.,.,TRBV20-1,CSARSLLEQFF,TGCAGTGCTAGGAGTTTGCTTGAGCAGTTCTTC
TRBJ2-5,many,.,TRBV5-1,CASSLQGGETQYF,TGCGCCAGCAGCTTACAGGGAGGAGAGACCCAGTACTTC
TRBJ2-3,few,TRBD2,TRBV20-1,CSAASSGGTDTQYF,TGCAGTGCTGCTTCTAGCGGGGGAACAGATACGCAGTATTTT
TRBJ1-6,.,.,TRBV5-1,CASSPRGQNNSPLHF,TGCGCCAGCAGCCCCCGAGGACAGAACAATTCACCCCTCCACTTT
TRBJ1-1,few,.,TRBV6-1,CASSERNTEAFF,TGTGCCAGCAGTGAACGGAACACTGAAGCTTTCTTT
TRBJ2-7,few,.,TRBV20-1,CSAFAETAYEQYF,TGCAGTGCTTTCGCGGAGACGGCCTACGAGCAGTACTTC
TRBJ2-7,.,TRBD2,TRBV29-1,CSVAPVLAAPWEQYF,TGCAGCGTTGCTCCGGTACTAGCGGCCCCCTGGGAGCAGTACTTC
TRBJ2-1,.,TRBD2,TRBV19,CASSIIGRAYNEQFF,TGTGCCAGTAGTATAATCGGGAGGGCCTACAATGAGCAGTTCTTC
TRBJ1-1,few,.,TRBV27,CASSLVPPGAMNTEAFF,TGTGCCAGCAGCCTAGTCCCTCCAGGGGCGATGAACACTGAAGCTTTCTTT
TRBJ2-5,.,.,TRBV7-6,CASSPGVTRGSETQYF,TGTGCCAGCAGCCCAGGAGTGACCCGAGGGTCAGAGACCCAGTACTTC
TRBJ2-7,.,TRBD1,TRBV5-4,CASRQGLAYEQYF,TGTGCCAGCAGACAGGGGTTGGCCTACGAGCAGTACTTC
TRBJ2-5,few,TRBD1,TRBV7-6,CASSSGQGQETQYF,TGTGCCAGCAGCTCGGGACAGGGCCAAGAGACCCAGTACTTC